The subject of this entry is one T cell receptor beta chain. The source of the sample is a study of T cell changes during pregnancy in multiple sclerosis. Profiled with immunoSEQ multiplex PCR; TCRdb holds only in-frame clones, not every one. The data show about 42,000 clones, nearly 90% seen once. The V and J ends lost 2 bases and 4 bases respectively, with 17 bases between them. CDR3 length: 16 amino acids. In germline, CDR1 is SNHLY, CDR2 FYNNEI. This TCR came from a female donor with multiple sclerosis, enrolled in a pregnancy study. The rearrangement links TRBV2 to TRBJ1-2; D call uncertain. This sample comprised CD4+ T cells from peripheral blood mononuclear cells, obtained after pregnancy. The CDR3 DNA reads TGTGCCAGCAGTGAACGCGTGGTCCTATCTGGCTATGGCTACACCTTC. Translated: CASSERVVLSGYGYTF.